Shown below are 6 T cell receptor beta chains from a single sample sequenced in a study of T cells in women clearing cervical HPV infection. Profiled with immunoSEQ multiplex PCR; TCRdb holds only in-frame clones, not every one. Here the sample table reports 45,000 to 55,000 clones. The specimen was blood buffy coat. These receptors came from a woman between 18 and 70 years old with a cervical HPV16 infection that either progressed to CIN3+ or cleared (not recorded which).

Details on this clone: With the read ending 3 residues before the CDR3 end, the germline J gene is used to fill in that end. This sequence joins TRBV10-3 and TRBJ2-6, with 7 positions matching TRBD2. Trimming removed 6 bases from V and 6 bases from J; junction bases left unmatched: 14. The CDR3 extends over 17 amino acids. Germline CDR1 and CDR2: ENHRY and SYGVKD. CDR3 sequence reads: CAIRASGDRFVANVLTF. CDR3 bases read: TGTGCCATCAGGGCCAGCGGGGACCGGTTTGTGGCCAACGTC.

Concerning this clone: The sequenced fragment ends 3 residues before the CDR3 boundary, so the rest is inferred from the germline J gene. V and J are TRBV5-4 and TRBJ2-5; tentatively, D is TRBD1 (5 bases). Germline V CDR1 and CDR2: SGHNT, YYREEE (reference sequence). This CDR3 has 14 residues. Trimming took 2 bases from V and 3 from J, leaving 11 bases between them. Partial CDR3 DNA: TGTGCCAGCAGCTTTTTTGGGGCTAAAGAGACC. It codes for CASSFFGAKET. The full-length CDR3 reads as CASSFFGAKETQYF.

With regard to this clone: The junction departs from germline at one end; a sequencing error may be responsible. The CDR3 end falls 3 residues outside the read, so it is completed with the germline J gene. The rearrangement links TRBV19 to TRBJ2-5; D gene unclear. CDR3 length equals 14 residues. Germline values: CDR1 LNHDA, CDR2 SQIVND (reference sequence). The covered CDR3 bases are TGTGCCAGTAGTATGGGCCAGAACCAACAGACC. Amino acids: CASSMGQNQQT. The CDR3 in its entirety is CASSMGQNQQTQYF.

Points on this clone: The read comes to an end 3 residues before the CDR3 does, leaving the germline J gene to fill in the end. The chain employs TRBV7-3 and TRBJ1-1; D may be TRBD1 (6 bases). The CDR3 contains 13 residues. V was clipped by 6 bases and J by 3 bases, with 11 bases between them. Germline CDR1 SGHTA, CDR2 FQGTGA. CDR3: CASRGGGDTEAFF. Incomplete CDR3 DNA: TGTGCCAGCAGAGGGGGGGGAGACACTGAA. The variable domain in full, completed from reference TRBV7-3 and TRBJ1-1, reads GAGVSQTPSNKVTEKGKYVELRCDPISGHTALYWYRQSLGQGPEFLIYFQGTGAADDSGLPNDRFFAVRPEGSVSTLKIQRTERGDSAVYLCASRGGGDTEAFFGQGTRLTVV.

The CDR3 reads CASGTRSLGLTNEKLFF. The sequenced CDR3 bases are TGTGCCAGCGGGACTAGGAGCCTAGGGTTGACTAATGAAAAA. The rearrangement links TRBV19 to TRBJ1-4; D may be TRBD1 (5 bases). The read terminates 3 residues before the CDR3 end, so the remaining end is supplied by the germline J gene. In germline, CDR1 is LNHDA, CDR2 SQIVND (reference sequence). V was cut by 9 bases and J by 2 bases, with 22 bases left in between. This CDR3 has 17 residues.

CDR3 amino acids: CASSLTGSNYGYTF. The CDR3 DNA, read in part, is TGTGCCAGCAGTTTAACAGGCTCTAACTATGGC. The V and J genes are TRBV28 and TRBJ1-2; perhaps TRBD1 as D (5 bases). The read stops 3 residues short of the end of the CDR3; the missing end is completed from the germline J gene. The germline CDR1 and CDR2 sequences are MDHEN and SYDVKM. V was pared by 2 bases and J by 0 bases, with 7 bases between. The CDR3 covers 14 residues.